This T cell receptor (beta chain) comes out of a study of cytomegalovirus exposure and HLA in healthy donors. Study findings and constraints: A later examination showed that TCR association rates differed by HLA locus, with DRB1 most and HLA-C fewest.

60 Vbeta and 13 Jbeta primers were used in PCR. The method was immunoSEQ multiplex PCR; TCRdb's version includes in-frame clones alone and lacks a portion of them. The data contain around 150,000 clones, roughly 85% of them singletons. This clone has just a few counts. The antigen is unknown. This CDR3 is 16 amino acids long. Germline-derived CDR1 and CDR2 are LNHDA and SQIVND (reference sequence). The V and J ends lost 3 bases and 5 bases, in that order; junction bases with no gene match: 6. This chain links TRBV19 with TRBJ1-5; TRBD1 matches at 11 bases. The clonotype was recovered from a man aged 35-49 years in good health and CMV-seronegative. The sample comprised PBMCs. CDR3 sequence (DNA): TGTGCCAGTAGTATTATGATGGGACAGGGGGATCAGCCCCAGCATTTT. Translation: CASSIMMGQGDQPQHF.